This TCR beta chain was profiled in a study of cytomegalovirus exposure and HLA in healthy donors. Of note for this clone: The antigen is undetermined.

Regarding donors, all were healthy bone marrow donors. It was with 60 Vbeta and 13 Jbeta primers that the PCR ran. The data were produced by immunoSEQ multiplex PCR, yet TCRdb's version contains in-frame clones alone and is incomplete. Listed are 45,000 to 60,000 clones; about 2.2% falls within the top ten. The study, taken as a whole, reports: A later analysis linked roughly 17,000 TCR beta sequences to HLA alleles at 0.05 false discovery rate. There were several of the most significant clusters that appeared linked to common viral pathogens in a later analysis.

Per the germline V gene, CDR1 is SQVTM and CDR2 is ANQGSEA. This CDR3 comprises 13 residues. Trimming left V 4 bases short and J 0 bases short, with 9 bases between. The clonotype was recovered from a female donor in good health and CMV-seronegative. The sequencing input was PBMCs. The genes are TRBV29-1 and TRBJ1-1; a weak D match, TRBD1 (6 bases). The CDR3 sequence: CSVAGGMNTEAFF. The CDR3 DNA reads TGCAGCGTTGCGGGGGGCATGAACACTGAAGCTTTCTTT.